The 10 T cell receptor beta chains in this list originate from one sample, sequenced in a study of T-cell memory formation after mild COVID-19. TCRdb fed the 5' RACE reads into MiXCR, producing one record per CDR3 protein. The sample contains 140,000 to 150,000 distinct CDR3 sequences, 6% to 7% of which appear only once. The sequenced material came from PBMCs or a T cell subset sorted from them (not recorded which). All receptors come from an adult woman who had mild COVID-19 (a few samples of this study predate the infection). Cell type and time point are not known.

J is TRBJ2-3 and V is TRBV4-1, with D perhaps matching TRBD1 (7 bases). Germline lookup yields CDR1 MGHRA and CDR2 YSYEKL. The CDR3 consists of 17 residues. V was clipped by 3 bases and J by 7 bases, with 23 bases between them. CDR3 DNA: TGCGCCAGCAGCCAGAACCGAGGGGGCGGAGGGGTACATACGCAGTATTTT. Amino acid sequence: CASSQNRGGGGVHTQYF.

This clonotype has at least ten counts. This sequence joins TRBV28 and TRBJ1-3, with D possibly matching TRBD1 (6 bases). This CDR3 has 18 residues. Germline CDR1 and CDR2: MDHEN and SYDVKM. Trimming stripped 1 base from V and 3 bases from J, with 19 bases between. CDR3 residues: CASSLSTGLGSLGNTIYF. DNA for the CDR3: TGTGCCAGCAGTTTATCCACAGGGCTAGGTTCACTTGGAAACACCATATATTTT.

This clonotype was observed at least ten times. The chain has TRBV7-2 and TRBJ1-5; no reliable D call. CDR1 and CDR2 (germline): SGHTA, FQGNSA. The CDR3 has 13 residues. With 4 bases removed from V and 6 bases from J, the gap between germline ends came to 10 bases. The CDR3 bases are TGTGCCAGCAGCTCCCAAGATGCTCAGCCCCAGCATTTT. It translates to CASSSQDAQPQHF.

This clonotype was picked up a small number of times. The CDR3 is CASLRGANQPQHF. The CDR3 coding sequence is TGTGCCAGCTTGCGGGGGGCAAATCAGCCCCAGCATTTT. The J gene is TRBJ1-5, the V gene TRBV12-3 or TRBV12-4; tentative D call: TRBD1 (6 bases). This CDR3 is built from 13 residues. V gave up 8 bases and J gave up 4 bases, with 12 bases separating them.

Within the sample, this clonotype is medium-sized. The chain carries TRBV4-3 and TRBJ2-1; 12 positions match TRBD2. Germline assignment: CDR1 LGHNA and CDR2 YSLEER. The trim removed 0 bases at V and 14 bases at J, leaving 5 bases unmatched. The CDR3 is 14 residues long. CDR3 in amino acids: CASSQDQTSGSKFF. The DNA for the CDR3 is TGCGCCAGCAGCCAAGATCAGACTAGCGGGAGTAAGTTCTTC.

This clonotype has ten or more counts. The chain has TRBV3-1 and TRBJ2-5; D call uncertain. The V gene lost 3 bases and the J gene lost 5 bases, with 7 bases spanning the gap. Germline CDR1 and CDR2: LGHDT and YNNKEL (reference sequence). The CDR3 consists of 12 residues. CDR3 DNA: TGTGCCAGCAGCCAGCGACGGGAGACCCAGTACTTC. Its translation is CASSQRRETQYF.

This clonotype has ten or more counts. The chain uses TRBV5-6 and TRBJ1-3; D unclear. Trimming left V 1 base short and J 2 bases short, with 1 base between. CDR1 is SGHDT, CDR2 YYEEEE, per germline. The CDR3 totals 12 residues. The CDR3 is CASSLPGNTIYF. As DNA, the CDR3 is TGTGCCAGCAGCTTGCCTGGAAACACCATATATTTT.

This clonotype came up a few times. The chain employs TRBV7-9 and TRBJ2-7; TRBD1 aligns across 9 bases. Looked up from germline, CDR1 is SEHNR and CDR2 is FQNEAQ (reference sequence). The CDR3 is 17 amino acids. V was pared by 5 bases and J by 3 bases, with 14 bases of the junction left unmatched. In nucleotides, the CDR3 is TGTGCCAGCAGCCCGACCGGAGTGGGACAGGGTTACTACGAGCAGTACTTC. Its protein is CASSPTGVGQGYYEQYF.

For the CDR3, the DNA is TGCAGCGTCCGAACTAGCGGGGGGGCGCGCGAGCAGTACTTC. Translation: CSVRTSGGAREQYF. This rearrangement joins TRBV29-1 to TRBJ2-7; TRBD2 agrees at 13 bases. The CDR3 loop spans 14 amino acids. V lost 6 bases, J lost 6 bases, and 8 bases stayed unmatched. Germline values: CDR1 SQVTM, CDR2 ANQGSEA.

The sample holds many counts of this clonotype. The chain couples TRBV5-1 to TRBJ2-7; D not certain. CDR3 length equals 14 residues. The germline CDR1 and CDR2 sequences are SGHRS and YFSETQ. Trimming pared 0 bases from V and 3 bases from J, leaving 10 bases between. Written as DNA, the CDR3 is TGCGCCAGCAGCTTGGGGTGGAACCTCTACGAGCAGTACTTC. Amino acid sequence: CASSLGWNLYEQYF. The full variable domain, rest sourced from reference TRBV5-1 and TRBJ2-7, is KAGVTQTPRYLIKTRGQQVTLSCSPISGHRSVSWYQQTPGQGLQFLFEYFSETQRNKGNFPGRFSGRQFSNSRSEMNVSTLELGDSALYLCASSLGWNLYEQYFGPGTRLTVT.